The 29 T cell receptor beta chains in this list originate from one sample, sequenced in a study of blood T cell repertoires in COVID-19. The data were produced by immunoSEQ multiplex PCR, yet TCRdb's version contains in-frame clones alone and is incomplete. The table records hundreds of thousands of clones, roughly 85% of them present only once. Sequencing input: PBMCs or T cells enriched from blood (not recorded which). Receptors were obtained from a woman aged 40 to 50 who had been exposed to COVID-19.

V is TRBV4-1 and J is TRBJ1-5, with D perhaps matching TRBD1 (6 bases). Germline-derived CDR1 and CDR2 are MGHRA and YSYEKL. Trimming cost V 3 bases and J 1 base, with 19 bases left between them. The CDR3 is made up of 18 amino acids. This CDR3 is CASSQGSGTLESNQPQHF. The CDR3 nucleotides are TGCGCCAGCAGCCAGGGCTCCGGGACACTCGAAAGCAATCAGCCCCAGCATTTT.

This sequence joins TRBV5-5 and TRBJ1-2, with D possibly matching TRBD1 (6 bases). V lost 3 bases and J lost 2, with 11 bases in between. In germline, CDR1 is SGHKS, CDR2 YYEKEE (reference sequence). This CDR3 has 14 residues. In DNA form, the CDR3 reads TGTGCCAGCAGCTACGGGGGGGCCAACTATGGCTACACCTTC. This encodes CASSYGGANYGYTF.

Here the CDR3 DNA reads TGTGCCAGCAGCTTGGGGACAGGGGGCGAGGGCACTGAAGCTTTCTTT. Residues: CASSLGTGGEGTEAFF. The chain links TRBV7-3 to TRBJ1-1, with 12 bases that match TRBD1. The J segment lost 4 bases and the V segment lost 3 bases, leaving 6 bases of the junction unmatched. The CDR3 extends over 16 amino acids. Per the germline V gene, CDR1 is SGHTA and CDR2 is FQGTGA.

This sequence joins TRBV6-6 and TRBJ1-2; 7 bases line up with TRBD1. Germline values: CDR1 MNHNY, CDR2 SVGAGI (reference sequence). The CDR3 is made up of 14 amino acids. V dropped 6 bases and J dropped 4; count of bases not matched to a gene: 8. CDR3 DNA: TGTGCCAGCAGAGACCGACAGGGCCCCTATGGCTACACCTTC. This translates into CASRDRQGPYGYTF.

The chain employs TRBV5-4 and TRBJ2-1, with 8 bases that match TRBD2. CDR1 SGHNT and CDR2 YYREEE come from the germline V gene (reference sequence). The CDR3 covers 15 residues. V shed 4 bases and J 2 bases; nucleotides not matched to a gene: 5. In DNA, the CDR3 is TGTGCCAGCAGCAAGCGGGGGAGCGCCTACAATGAGCAGTTCTTC. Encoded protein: CASSKRGSAYNEQFF.

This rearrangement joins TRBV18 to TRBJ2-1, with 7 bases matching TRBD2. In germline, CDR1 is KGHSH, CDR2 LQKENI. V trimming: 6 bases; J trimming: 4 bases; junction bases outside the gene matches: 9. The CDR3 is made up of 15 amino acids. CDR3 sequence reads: CASSPSGGSYNEQFF. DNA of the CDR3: TGTGCCAGCTCTCCTAGCGGCGGCTCGTACAATGAGCAGTTCTTC.

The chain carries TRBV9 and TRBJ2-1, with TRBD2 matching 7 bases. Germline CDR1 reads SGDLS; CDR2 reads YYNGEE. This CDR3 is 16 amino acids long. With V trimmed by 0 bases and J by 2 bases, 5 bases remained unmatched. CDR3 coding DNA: TGTGCCAGCAGCGTAGCGGGAGGCCCTCCCTACAATGAGCAGTTCTTC. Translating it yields CASSVAGGPPYNEQFF.

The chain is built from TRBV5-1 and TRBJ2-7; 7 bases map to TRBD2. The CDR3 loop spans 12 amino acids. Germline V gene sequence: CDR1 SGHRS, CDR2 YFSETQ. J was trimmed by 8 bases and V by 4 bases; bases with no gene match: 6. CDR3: CASSDPGGKQYF. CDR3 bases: TGCGCCAGCAGCGATCCCGGGGGGAAGCAGTACTTC.

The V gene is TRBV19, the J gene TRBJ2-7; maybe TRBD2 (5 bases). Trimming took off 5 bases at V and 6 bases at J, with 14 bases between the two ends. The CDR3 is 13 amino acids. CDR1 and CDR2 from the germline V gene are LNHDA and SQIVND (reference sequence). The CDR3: CASSDGIGVEQYF. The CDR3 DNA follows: TGTGCCAGTAGTGACGGGATTGGGGTCGAGCAGTACTTC.

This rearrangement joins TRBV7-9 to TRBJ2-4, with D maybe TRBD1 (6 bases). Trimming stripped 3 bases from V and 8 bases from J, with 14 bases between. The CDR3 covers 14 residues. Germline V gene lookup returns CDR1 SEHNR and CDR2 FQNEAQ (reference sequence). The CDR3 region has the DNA TGTGCCAGCAGCTTTGGGGCAGGGGCTGACATTCAGTACTTC. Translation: CASSFGAGADIQYF. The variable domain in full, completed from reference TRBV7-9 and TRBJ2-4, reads DTGVSQNPRHKITKRGQNVTFRCDPISEHNRLYWYRQTLGQGPEFLTYFQNEAQLEKSRLLSDRFSAERPKGSFSTLEIQRTEQGDSAMYLCASSFGAGADIQYFGAGTRLSVL.

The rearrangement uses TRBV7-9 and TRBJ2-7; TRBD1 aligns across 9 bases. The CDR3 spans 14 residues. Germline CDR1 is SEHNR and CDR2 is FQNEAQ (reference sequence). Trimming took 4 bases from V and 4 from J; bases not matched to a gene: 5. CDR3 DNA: TGTGCCAGCAGCTCGACAGGGGGGGTTTACGAGCAGTACTTC. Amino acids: CASSSTGGVYEQYF. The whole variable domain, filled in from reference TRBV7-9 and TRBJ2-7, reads DTGVSQNPRHKITKRGQNVTFRCDPISEHNRLYWYRQTLGQGPEFLTYFQNEAQLEKSRLLSDRFSAERPKGSFSTLEIQRTEQGDSAMYLCASSSTGGVYEQYFGPGTRLTVT.

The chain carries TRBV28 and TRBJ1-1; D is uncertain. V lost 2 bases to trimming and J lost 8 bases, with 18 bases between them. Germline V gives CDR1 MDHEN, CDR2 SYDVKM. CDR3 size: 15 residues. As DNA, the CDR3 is TGTGCCAGCAGTTTACCGGGCCTACTAGAACTCGAAGCTTTCTTT. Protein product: CASSLPGLLELEAFF.

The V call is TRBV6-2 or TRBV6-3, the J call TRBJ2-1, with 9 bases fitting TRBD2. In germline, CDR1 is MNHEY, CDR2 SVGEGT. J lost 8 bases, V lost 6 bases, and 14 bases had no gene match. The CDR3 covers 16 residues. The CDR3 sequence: CASSPIGTSYGDEQFF. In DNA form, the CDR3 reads TGTGCCAGCAGCCCGATCGGGACTAGCTACGGCGATGAGCAGTTCTTC.

DNA of the CDR3: TGCGCCAGCAGCTCCGGTAAGGGGGCGAATGAAAAACTGTTTTTT. This gives the protein CASSSGKGANEKLFF. The chain couples TRBV5-1 to TRBJ1-4; the match to TRBD1 covers 7 bases. Germline assignment: CDR1 SGHRS and CDR2 YFSETQ. The length of the CDR3 is 15 residues. The V segment lost 3 bases and the J segment 5 bases; nucleotides outside the gene matches: 7.

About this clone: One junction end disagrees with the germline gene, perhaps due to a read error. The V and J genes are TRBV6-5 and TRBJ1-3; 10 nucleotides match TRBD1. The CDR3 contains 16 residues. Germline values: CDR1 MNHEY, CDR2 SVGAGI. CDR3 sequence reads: CASSYSGQGWRNTIYF. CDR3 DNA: TGTGCCAGCAGCTACTCGGGACAGGGGTGGAGAAACACCATATATTTT.

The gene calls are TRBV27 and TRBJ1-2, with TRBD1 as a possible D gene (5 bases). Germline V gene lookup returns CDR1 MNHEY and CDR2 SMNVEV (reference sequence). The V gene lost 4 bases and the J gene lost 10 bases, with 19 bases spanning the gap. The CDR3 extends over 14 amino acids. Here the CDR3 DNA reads TGTGCCAGCAGTTCGGCCTTAGACAGCCCTAACTACACCTTC. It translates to CASSSALDSPNYTF.

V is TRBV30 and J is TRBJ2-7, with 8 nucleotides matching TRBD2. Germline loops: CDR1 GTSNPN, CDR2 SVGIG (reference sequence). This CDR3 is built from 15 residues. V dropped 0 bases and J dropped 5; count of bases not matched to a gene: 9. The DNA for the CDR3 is TGTGCCTGGAGTGTAAGGAGCGGGGGAAAAAACGAGCAGTACTTC. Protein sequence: CAWSVRSGGKNEQYF. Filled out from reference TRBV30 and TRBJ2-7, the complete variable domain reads SQTIHQWPATLVQPVGSPLSLECTVEGTSNPNLYWYRQAAGRGLQLLFYSVGIGQISSEVPQNLSASRPQDRQFILSSKKLLLSDSGFYLCAWSVRSGGKNEQYFGPGTRLTVT.

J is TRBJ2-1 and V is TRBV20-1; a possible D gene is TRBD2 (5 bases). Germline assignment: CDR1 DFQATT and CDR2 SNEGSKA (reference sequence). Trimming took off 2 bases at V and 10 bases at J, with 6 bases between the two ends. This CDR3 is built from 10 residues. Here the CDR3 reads CSARRGEQFF. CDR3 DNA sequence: TGCAGTGCTAGAAGAGGGGAGCAGTTCTTC.

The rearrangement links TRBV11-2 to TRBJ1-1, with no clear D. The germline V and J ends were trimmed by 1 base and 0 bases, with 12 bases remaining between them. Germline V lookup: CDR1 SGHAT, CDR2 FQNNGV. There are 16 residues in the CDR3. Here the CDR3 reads CASSLGAGNLNTEAFF. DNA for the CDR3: TGTGCCAGCAGCTTAGGGGCAGGCAATCTGAACACTGAAGCTTTCTTT.

In DNA form, the CDR3 reads TGTGCCAGCAGCTTGGGCCCCGCACGAGAGACCCAGTACTTC. As protein: CASSLGPARETQYF. This chain joins TRBV7-2 and TRBJ2-5; D gene unclear. This CDR3 is 14 amino acids long. In germline, CDR1 is SGHTA, CDR2 FQGNSA. Trimming took off 3 bases at V and 4 bases at J, with 12 bases between the two ends.

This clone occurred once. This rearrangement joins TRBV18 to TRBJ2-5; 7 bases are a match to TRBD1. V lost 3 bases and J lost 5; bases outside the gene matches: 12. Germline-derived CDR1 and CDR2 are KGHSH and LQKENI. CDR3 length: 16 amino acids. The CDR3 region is CASSPNRGGSAETQYF. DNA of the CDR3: TGTGCCAGCTCACCGAACAGGGGTGGGTCCGCGGAGACCCAGTACTTC.

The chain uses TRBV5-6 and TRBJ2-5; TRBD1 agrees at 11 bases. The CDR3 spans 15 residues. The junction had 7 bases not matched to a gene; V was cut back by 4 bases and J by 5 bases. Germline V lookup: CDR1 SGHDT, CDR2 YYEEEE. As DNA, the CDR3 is TGTGCCAGCAGCCGCCGGGACAGGGGGTCGGAGACCCAGTACTTC. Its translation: CASSRRDRGSETQYF.

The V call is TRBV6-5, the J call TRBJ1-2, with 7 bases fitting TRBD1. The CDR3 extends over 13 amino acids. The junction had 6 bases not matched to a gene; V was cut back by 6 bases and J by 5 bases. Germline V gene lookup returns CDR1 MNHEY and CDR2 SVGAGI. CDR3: CASRTGLGYGYTF. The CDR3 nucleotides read TGTGCCAGCAGGACAGGGTTAGGGTATGGCTACACCTTC.

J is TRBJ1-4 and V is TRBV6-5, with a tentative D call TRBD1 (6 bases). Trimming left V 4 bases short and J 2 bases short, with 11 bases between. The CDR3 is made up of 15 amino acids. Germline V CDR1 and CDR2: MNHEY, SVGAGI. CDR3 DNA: TGTGCCAGCAGTTCATTACAGGGTACTAATGAAAAACTGTTTTTT. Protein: CASSSLQGTNEKLFF.

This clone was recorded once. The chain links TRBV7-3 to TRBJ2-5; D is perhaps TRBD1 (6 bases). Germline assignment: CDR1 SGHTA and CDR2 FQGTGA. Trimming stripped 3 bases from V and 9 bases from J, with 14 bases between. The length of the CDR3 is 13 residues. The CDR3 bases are TGTGCCAGCAGCTTTAACAGGGAAGGGGCCCAGTACTTC. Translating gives CASSFNREGAQYF.

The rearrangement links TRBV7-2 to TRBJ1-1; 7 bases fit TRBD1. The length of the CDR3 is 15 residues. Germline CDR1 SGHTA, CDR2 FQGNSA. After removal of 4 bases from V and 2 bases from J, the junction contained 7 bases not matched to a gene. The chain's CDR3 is CASSSVTGFNTEAFF. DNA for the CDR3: TGTGCCAGCAGCTCGGTGACAGGGTTTAACACTGAAGCTTTCTTT.

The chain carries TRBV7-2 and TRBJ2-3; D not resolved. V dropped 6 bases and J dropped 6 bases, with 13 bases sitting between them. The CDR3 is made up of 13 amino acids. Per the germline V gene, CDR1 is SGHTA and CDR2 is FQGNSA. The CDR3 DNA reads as TGTGCCAGCAGTGGGTCCTTCAGGGATACGCAGTATTTT. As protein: CASSGSFRDTQYF.

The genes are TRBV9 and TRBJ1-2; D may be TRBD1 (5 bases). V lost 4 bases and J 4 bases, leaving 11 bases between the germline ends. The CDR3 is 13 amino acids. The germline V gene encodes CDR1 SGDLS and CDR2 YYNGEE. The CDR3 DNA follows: TGTGCCAGCAGCCGAACAGGCCCCTATGGCTACACCTTC. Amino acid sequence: CASSRTGPYGYTF.

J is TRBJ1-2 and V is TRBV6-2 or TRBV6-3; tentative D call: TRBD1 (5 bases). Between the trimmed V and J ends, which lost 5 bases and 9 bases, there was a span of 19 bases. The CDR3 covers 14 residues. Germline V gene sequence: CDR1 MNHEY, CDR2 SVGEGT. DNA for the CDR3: TGTGCCAGCAGTCTAACCGGGGGAGGGGCACGCTACACCTTC. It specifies CASSLTGGGARYTF.